The rows below give T cell receptor beta chains drawn from one sample of a study of cytomegalovirus exposure and HLA in healthy donors. Libraries were prepared by immunoSEQ multiplex PCR; TCRdb keeps only in-frame clonotypes and omits some of them. The sample has more than 150,000 clones, 60% to 80% seen once. The sample was PBMCs. These receptor sequences come from a man aged 45-60 years in good health and CMV-seropositive. Both conserved end residues are part of each CDR3. D genes are given only for firm matches. A clone size is listed for some rows: how often the clone was seen (once, few, many), or a class if it is expanded.

v_call	j_call	d_call	clone_size	cdr3_aa	cdr3_nt
TRBV4-1	TRBJ1-1	.	.	CASSQDISNTEAFF	TGCGCCAGCAGCCAAGATATCTCCAACACTGAAGCTTTCTTT
TRBV18	TRBJ2-5	TRBD1	.	CASSQGQGGYETQYF	TGTGCCAGCTCACAGGGACAGGGCGGCTATGAGACCCAGTACTTC
TRBV5-1	TRBJ2-6	.	.	CASSLAGSGANVLTF	TGCGCCAGCAGCTTGGCGGGCTCTGGGGCCAACGTCCTGACTTTC
TRBV9	TRBJ2-1	TRBD2	few	CASSDSGDSYNEQFF	TGTGCCAGCAGTGATAGCGGGGATAGCTACAATGAGCAGTTCTTC
TRBV19	TRBJ2-7	TRBD2	.	CASSPREGYEQYF	TGTGCCAGTAGCCCCAGGGAGGGGTACGAGCAGTACTTC
TRBV5-6	TRBJ2-2	TRBD1	.	CASSFGTEDGELFF	TGTGCCAGCAGCTTCGGGACAGAGGACGGGGAGCTGTTTTTT
TRBV7-9	TRBJ1-1	TRBD1	.	CASSQLTGTVTEAFF	TGTGCCAGCAGCCAGTTGACAGGGACGGTCACTGAAGCTTTCTTT
TRBV5-5	TRBJ2-1	TRBD1	few	CASRPTGTSYNEQFF	TGTGCCAGCAGGCCGACAGGGACCTCCTACAATGAGCAGTTCTTC
TRBV4-1	TRBJ1-2	TRBD1	.	CASSRPDRGAYGYTF	TGCGCCAGCAGCCGACCGGACAGGGGAGCCTATGGCTACACCTTC
TRBV9	TRBJ1-3	TRBD1	.	CASSLRTGAGNTIYF	TGTGCCAGCAGCCTTCGGACAGGGGCTGGAAACACCATATATTTT
TRBV5-1	TRBJ2-2	.	.	CASSLGQLNTGELFF	TGCGCCAGCAGCTTGGGACAGCTGAACACCGGGGAGCTGTTTTTT
TRBV5-6	TRBJ1-3	.	.	CASSWGHGAAGNTIYF	TGTGCCAGCAGCTGGGGTCATGGGGCCGCTGGAAACACCATATATTTT
TRBV28	TRBJ2-7	TRBD2	few	CASSFGGGAYEQYF	TGTGCCAGCAGTTTTGGCGGGGGGGCCTACGAGCAGTACTTC
TRBV27	TRBJ2-5	TRBD1	.	CASSDGTGRNLWETQYF	TGTGCCAGCAGTGACGGGACAGGGAGGAATTTGTGGGAGACCCAGTACTTC
TRBV5-6	TRBJ2-7	TRBD1	.	CASSHTRQGGYEQYF	TGTGCCAGCAGCCACACACGACAGGGGGGGTACGAGCAGTACTTC
TRBV15	TRBJ2-1	TRBD2	.	CATSGISGGYNEQFF	TGTGCCACCAGCGGTATTAGCGGGGGGTACAATGAGCAGTTCTTC
TRBV6-5	TRBJ2-3	.	.	CASSGAASTDTQYF	TGTGCCAGCTCGGGTGCCGCTAGCACAGATACGCAGTATTTT
TRBV6-1	TRBJ1-6	.	.	CASVRNNSPLHF	TGTGCCAGCGTCAGAAATAATTCACCCCTCCACTTT
TRBV7-9	TRBJ2-3	TRBD2	.	CASSPTSGGATDTQYF	TGTGCCAGCAGCCCCACTAGCGGGGGGGCCACAGATACGCAGTATTTT
TRBV6-1	TRBJ2-3	TRBD2	few	CASSESSGGRDTQYF	TGTGCCAGCAGTGAGTCTAGCGGGGGTAGAGATACGCAGTATTTT
TRBV4-2	TRBJ2-5	.	.	CASSQGHNQETQYF	TGTGCCAGCAGCCAAGGGCATAACCAAGAGACCCAGTACTTC
TRBV5-6	TRBJ2-5	.	.	CASSLGGGPYQETQYF	TGTGCCAGCAGCTTGGGTGGGGGCCCGTACCAAGAGACCCAGTACTTC
TRBV7-6	TRBJ1-1	.	few	CASSLEQNTEAFF	TGTGCCAGCAGCTTAGAACAGAACACTGAAGCTTTCTTT
TRBV18	TRBJ1-2	TRBD1	.	CASSQGARYGYTF	TGTGCCAGCTCCCAGGGGGCCCGGTATGGCTACACCTTC
TRBV5-6	TRBJ2-2	TRBD1	.	CASSFQGAFSGELFF	TGTGCCAGCAGCTTCCAGGGGGCATTTTCGGGGGAGCTGTTTTTT
TRBV6-5	TRBJ2-3	TRBD1	.	CASRQGYTDTQYF	TGTGCCAGCAGACAGGGGTACACAGATACGCAGTATTTT
TRBV6-5	TRBJ1-6	TRBD1	few	CASRETGESPLHF	TGTGCCAGCAGAGAAACAGGGGAATCACCCCTCCACTTT
TRBV28	TRBJ1-2	.	.	CASSLGQGNGYTF	TGTGCCAGCAGTTTAGGGCAGGGTAATGGCTACACCTTC
TRBV5-1	TRBJ2-3	TRBD2	.	CASSLRAGLTDTQYF	TGCGCCAGCAGCTTACGAGCGGGGTTGACAGATACGCAGTATTTT
TRBV5-6	TRBJ2-5	.	few	CASSLGALSETQYF	TGTGCCAGCAGCTTGGGGGCCCTATCAGAGACCCAGTACTTC
TRBV9	TRBJ1-5	TRBD1	few	CASSGSPGQGSNQPQHF	TGTGCCAGCAGCGGTTCTCCGGGACAGGGCAGCAATCAGCCCCAGCATTTT
TRBV4-1	TRBJ1-1	TRBD1	.	CASSQDHGTANTEAFF	TGCGCCAGCAGCCAAGATCACGGGACAGCAAACACTGAAGCTTTCTTT